This T cell receptor beta chain was obtained from a study of cytomegalovirus exposure and HLA in healthy donors. The PCR employed 60 Vbeta primers together with 13 Jbeta primers. The repertoire was sequenced with immunoSEQ multiplex PCR; TCRdb's copy has only in-frame clones and lacks some. Of 99,000 or so clones listed, about 80% are singletons. V gave up 2 bases and J gave up 0 bases, with 4 bases separating them. Germline CDR1 and CDR2: MNHEY and SVGAGI. This CDR3 contains 14 residues. Material for sequencing was PBMCs. The source is a male donor in good health and CMV-seropositive. The chain has TRBV6-5 and TRBJ1-4; D is uncertain. This CDR3 is CASSYRATNEKLFF. The CDR3 DNA reads as TGTGCCAGCAGTTACAGAGCAACTAATGAAAAACTGTTTTTT.